The present T cell receptor (beta chain) was sequenced within a study of OX40 agonist ivuxolimab in advanced cancers. About the research overall: A partial response was reached by three patients: one with hepatocellular carcinoma and two with cutaneous melanoma. Whole-study findings and limits: Average numbers of expanded clones were greater in CD8+ T cells than in CD4+.

The V and J ends lost 0 bases and 2 bases respectively, with 9 bases between them. The CDR3 consists of 14 residues. Per the germline V gene, CDR1 is SGHDT and CDR2 is YYEEEE. Notes on this clone: Its antigen is unidentified.

Libraries were prepared by immunoSEQ multiplex PCR; TCRdb keeps only in-frame clonotypes and omits some of them. The sample includes 25,000 to 35,000 clones, more than 85% of them seen just once. The TCR originated in an adult with an advanced solid tumor such as melanoma, head and neck, liver or kidney cancer. This sample comprised CD4+ or CD8+ T cells sorted from blood, obtained in a trial of the OX40 agonist ivuxolimab. The J gene is TRBJ2-7, the V gene TRBV5-6, with D uncertain. CDR3 bases: TGTGCCAGCAGCTTGGACGGATATACCTACGAGCAGTACTTC. Protein sequence: CASSLDGYTYEQYF.